This TCR beta chain comes out of a study of T cell responses to AZD1222 COVID-19 vaccine. Study-wide results and limits: Repertoire samples came only from after the peak T cell response. Increased Spike-specific TCR breadth and depth were observed after two AZD1222 doses.

TCRdb keeps only in-frame clones here, not all; method: immunoSEQ multiplex PCR. The sample holds 120,000 to 150,000 clones, around 89% seen once. Points on this clone: What it binds is not known. The identical CDR3 is also encoded by other nucleotide sequences in the sample.

Per the germline V gene, CDR1 is MDHEN and CDR2 is SYDVKM. The CDR3 covers 13 residues. Trimming pared 1 base from V and 2 bases from J, leaving 0 bases between. V usage is TRBV28 and J usage is TRBJ2-6; D is undetermined. The sequence came from an adult in good health. The source was peripheral blood, collected on day 0 of AZD1222 vaccination. The CDR3 DNA reads TGTGCCAGCAGTTTATCTGGGGCCAACGTCCTGACTTTC. Protein: CASSLSGANVLTF.